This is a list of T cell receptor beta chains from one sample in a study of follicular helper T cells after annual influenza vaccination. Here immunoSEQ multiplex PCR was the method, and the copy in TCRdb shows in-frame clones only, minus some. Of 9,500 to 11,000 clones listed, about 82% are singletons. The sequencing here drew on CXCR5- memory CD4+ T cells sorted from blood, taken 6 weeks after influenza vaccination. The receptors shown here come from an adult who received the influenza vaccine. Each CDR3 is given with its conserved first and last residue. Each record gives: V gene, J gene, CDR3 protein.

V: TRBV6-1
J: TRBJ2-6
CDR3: CASSEGAWVGANVLTF

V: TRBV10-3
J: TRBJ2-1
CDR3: CAISDQLAEYNEQFF

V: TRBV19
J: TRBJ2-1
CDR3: CASSPTKPSYNEQFF

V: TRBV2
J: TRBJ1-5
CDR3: CASRERVSNQPQHF

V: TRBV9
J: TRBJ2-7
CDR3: CASSVDPGLAGYEQYF

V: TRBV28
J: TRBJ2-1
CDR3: CASSLGGRGEQFF

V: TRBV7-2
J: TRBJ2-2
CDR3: CASSLNIWLDTGELFF

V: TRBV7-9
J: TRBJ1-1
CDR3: CASSEQETEAFF

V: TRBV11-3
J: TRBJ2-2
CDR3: CASSSRDPGELFF

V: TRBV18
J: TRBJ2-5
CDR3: CASSPGTQETQYF

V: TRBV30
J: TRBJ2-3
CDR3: CAWSVTGFGADTQYF

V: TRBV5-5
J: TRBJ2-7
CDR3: CASSFGATSGGTEQYF

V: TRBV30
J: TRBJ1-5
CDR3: CAWSVQPGQPQHF

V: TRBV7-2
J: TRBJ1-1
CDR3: CASSRDSQNTEAFF

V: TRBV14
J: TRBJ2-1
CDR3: CASSHPLGYYNEQFF

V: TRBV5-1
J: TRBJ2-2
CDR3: CASTPGLNTGELFF

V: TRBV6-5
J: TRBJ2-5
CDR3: CASSYGQTKETQYF

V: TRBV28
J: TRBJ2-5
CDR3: CASSLVAAGYMGAQYF

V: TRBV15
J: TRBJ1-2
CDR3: CATSPPGTGSYGYTF

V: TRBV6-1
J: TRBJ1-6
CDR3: CASNLDRYNSPLHF

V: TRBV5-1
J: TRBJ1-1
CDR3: CASSGQGAGNTEAFF

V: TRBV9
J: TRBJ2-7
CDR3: CASSESGTGGGEQYF

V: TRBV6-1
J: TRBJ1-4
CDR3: CASRLTGANEKLFF

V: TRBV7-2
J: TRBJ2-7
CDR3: CASSLVRQSSYEQYF

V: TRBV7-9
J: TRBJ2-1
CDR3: CASSPLREWDNEQFF

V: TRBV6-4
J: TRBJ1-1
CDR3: CASRRTGNTEAFF

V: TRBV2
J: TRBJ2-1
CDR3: CASSPRAYYNEQFF

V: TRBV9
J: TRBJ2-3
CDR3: CASSVDDSGSTDTQYF

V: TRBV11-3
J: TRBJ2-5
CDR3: CASSLEGGNQETQYF

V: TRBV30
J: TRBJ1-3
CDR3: CAWRRITRSLAGNTIYF

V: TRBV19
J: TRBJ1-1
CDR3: CASSTRTGATNTEAFF

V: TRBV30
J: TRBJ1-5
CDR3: CAWSDGGSQPQHF

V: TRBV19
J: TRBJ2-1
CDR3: CASSTATYDRGTYNEQFF

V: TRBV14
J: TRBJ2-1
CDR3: CASSQDIIATGNEQFF

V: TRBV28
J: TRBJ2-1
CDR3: CASSPGQHYNEQFF

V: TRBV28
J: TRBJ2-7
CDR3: CASSLGTGRREQYF

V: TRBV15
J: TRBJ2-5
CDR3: CATSRTTGPGSAETQYF

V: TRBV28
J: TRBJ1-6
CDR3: CASSTGLSPLHF

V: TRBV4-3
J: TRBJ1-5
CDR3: CASSQDGEQPQHF

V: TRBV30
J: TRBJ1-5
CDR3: CAWNPPNGGNQPQHF

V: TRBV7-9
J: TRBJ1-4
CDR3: CASSLGLDPGGHEKLFF

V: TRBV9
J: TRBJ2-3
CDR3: CASSVDARTDTQYF

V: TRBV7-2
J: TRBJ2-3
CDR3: CASSSGLAGSTDTQYF

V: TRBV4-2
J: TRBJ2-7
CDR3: CASSPTAGAGGSYEQYF

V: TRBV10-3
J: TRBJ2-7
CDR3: CAISWTSGEQYF

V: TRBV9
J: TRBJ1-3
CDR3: CASSVEGNTIYF

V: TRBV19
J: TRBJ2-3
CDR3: CASRDRSTDTQYF

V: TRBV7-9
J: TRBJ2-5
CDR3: CASSPKMGETQYF

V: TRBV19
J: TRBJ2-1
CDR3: CASSIGTSVIDEQFF

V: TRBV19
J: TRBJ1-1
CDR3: CASSAGQGLNTEAFF

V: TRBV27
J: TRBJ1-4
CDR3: CASRAQGNTNEKLFF

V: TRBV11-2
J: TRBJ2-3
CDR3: CASSLVSGASTDTQYF